The T cell receptor beta chain described here comes from a study of CD8 T cells in Susac syndrome. Study observations and caveats: An acknowledgment was made by the study that its TCR sequencing and HLA analysis involved relatively few individuals.

The V gene end was trimmed by 6 bases and the J gene end by 4 bases; junction bases not matched to a gene: 13. Germline assignment: CDR1 DFQATT and CDR2 SNEGSKA (reference sequence). The CDR3 runs 15 residues. This clonotype showed up just once. The antigen remains undetermined. Those who served as multiple sclerosis controls were treatment-naive patients with stable or active relapsing-remitting disease. Negative isolation yielded the CD8+ and CD4+ T cells, while FACS enriched the TEMRA cells. Random hexamers served to reverse transcribe roughly 0.5 to 1 ug RNA. Coverage of TCR beta CDR3 amplification by immunoSEQ multiplex PCR extended to 54 Vbeta and 13 Jbeta. TCRdb re-derived calls from the immunoSEQ multiplex PCR reads in MiXCR, one entry per CDR3 protein. The sample shows 230,000 or so distinct CDR3 sequences, roughly 96% of them seen only once.

The sequencing input was CD4+ T cells from PBMCs. This chain connects TRBV20-1 to TRBJ2-7; 9 nucleotides agree with TRBD2. This TCR derives from a human donor with multiple sclerosis. CDR3 protein: CSARMASGTRYEQYF. The CDR3 DNA reads TGCAGTGCCCGTATGGCTAGCGGGACCCGGTACGAGCAGTACTTC.